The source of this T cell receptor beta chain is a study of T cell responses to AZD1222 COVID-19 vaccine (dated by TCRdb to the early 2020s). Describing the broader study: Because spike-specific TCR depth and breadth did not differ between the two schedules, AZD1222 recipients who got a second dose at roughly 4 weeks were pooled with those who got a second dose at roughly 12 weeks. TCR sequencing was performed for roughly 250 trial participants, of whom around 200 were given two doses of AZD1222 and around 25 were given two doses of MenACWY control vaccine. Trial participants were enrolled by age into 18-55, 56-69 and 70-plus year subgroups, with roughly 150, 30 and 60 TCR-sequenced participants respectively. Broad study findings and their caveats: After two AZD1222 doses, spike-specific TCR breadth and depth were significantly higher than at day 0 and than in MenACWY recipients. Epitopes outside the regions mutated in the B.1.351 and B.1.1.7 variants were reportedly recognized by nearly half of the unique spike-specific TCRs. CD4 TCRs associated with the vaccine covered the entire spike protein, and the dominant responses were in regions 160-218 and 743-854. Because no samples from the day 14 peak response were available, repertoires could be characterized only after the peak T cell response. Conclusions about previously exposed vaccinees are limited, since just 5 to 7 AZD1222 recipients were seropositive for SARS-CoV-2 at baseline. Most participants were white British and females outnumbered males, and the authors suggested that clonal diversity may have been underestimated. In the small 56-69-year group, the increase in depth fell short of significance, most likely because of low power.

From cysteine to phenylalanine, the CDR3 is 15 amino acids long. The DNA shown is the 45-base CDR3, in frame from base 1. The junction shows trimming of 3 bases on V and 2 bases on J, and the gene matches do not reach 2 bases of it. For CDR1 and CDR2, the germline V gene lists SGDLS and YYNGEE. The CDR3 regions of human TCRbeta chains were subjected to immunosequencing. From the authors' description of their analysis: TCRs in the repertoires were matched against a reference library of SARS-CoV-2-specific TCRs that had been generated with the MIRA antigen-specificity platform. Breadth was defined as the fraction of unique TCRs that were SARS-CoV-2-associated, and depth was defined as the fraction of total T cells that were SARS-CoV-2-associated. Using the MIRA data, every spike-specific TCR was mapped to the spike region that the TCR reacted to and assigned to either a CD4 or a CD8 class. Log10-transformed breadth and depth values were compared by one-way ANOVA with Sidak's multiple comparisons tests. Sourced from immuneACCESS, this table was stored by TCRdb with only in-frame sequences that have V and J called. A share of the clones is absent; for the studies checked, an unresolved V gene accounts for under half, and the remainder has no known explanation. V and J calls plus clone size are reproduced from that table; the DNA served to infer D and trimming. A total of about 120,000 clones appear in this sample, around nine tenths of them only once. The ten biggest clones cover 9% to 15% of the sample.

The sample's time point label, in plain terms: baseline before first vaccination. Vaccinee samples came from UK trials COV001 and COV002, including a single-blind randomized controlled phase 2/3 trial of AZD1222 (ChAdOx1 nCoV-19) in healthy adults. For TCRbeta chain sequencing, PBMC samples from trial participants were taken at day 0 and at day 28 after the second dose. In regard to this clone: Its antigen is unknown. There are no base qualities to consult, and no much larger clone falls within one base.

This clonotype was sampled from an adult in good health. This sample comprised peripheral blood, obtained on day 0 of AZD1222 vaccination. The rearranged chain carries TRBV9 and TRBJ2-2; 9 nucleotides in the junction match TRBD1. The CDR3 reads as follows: CASSAGQGNTGELFF. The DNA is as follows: TGTGCCAGCAGCGCGGGACAGGGAAACACCGGGGAGCTGTTTTTT.